The sequence of this T cell receptor beta chain was determined in a study of human T cells and chemical hapten exposure (dated by TCRdb to the early 2020s). Regarding the complete study: For sensitization, 2% DPC in acetone was applied to a roughly 2 cm by roughly 2 cm area of upper inner arm skin. Throughout the approximately 24-week study period, patients were also given weekly therapeutic DPC doses on the scalp. Patch testing on the upper back used Finn chambers containing 0.01% DPC, with scoring done after 6 days according to International Contact Dermatitis Research Group standards. Alopecia areata with under or over 50% scalp involvement, alopecia totalis and alopecia universalis were represented in the patient cohort, which was mostly female. Libraries were combined into a pool for sequencing, and differences in TCR yield between samples came mainly from small differences in library volumes within the pool. In alopecia patients, the study followed how the peripheral blood TCR repertoire changed in vivo over primary and secondary sensitization to diphenylcyclopropenone (DPC), a hapten. Patient blood was sampled pre-sensitization (week 0) and at 2, 6 and about 24 weeks after DPC sensitization. Blood for TCR sequencing was provided by twenty-nine alopecia patients at one to four time points (pre-sensitization, 2, 6 and 24 weeks).

The library was made by RACE. TCRdb lists the instrument as NextSeq 500. Library preparation attached unique molecular identifiers to individual cDNA molecules for quantitative, reproducible TCR counting. From each blood RNA sample, both TCR alpha and TCR beta chains were sequenced. In the source study's methods: Samples had a median of about 96,000 TCRs, with a range from roughly 20,000 to 700,000. V, J and CDR3 annotation of the TCR reads was carried out using the Decombinator software suite. For the PS versus PT1 abundance plots, all samples were subsampled to the same number of TCRs (28,000). Expanded TCRs were defined as absent before sensitization and observed at least eight times at the 2-week time point. TCRdb reprocessed the public reads (quality trimming at Q25 with fastp, clone calling with MiXCR) and kept in-frame beta chains. Each CDR3 protein gets just one entry, which takes the most common genes and DNA from the rows behind it. The V and J calls shown here were made by TCRdb, not taken from the authors' results. The sample data list 35,000 to 50,000 distinct CDR3 sequences, and under 15% of these were observed just once. The biggest ten clones account for approximately 5.3% of the sample.

The investigation overall reported the following: Repeated subsampling changed both the strength of the expansion versus patch-test correlation and the threshold at which that correlation became significant. DPC sensitization did not change the number of TCRs with a frequency above 1 in 1000, and there was no evidence of changes in global repertoire structure. Expanded TCRs formed significantly more large CDR3 similarity clusters than pre-sensitization or healthy control sets, consistent with antigen-driven responses. Patch test score correlated positively with the number of PT1 expanded TCRs, reaching significance at thresholds 8, 16 and 32 but not at 4. Because every patient had alopecia, a presumed autoimmune disease, the patients' immune response might differ from that of healthy individuals.

V sheds 2 bases and J sheds 6 bases, leaving 8 bases between their ends. Looking up the germline V gene yields CDR1 SGHTA and CDR2 FQGNSA. The CDR3 contains 12 residues, cysteine and phenylalanine counted. CDR3 DNA only is kept here, 36 bases in frame from base 1. What the time point label conveys for this sample: pre-sensitization, week 0. The treatment or condition label, as the study defines it: therapeutic diphenylcyclopropenone sensitization with weekly scalp DPC. At every patch-test visit, the blood draw took place before the patch test was put on. To be eligible, patients had to be aged 18 to 70, diagnosed with alopecia and judged suitable for DPC therapy, while pregnant patients were excluded. Total RNA was extracted from unfractionated whole blood collected in Tempus Blood RNA tubes. This clonotype was picked up many times. This receptor's antigen is unknown. Base qualities are not provided; no much larger clone lies one nucleotide away.

The input for sequencing was whole blood, taken in connection with sensitization to the hapten diphenylcyclopropenone (DPC). The receptor's source is a woman in her twenties or thirties with alopecia areata. Some clones in this sample may be carry-over from other donors' samples. The chain is encoded by TRBV7-2 joined to TRBJ2-7, with a weak D call of TRBD2 (6 bases match). The CDR3: CASSLLGGEQYF. The sequence in DNA is TGTGCCAGCAGCTTACTCGGGGGCGAGCAGTACTTC.